One sample yielded the 10 T cell receptor beta chains listed below, sequenced in a study of OX40 agonist ivuxolimab in advanced cancers. Only in-frame clones appear in the TCRdb table, and some are missing; sequencing was by immunoSEQ multiplex PCR. Of about 71,000 clones listed, about 81% are singletons. Source: CD4+ or CD8+ T cells sorted from blood, taken in a trial of the OX40 agonist ivuxolimab. Every receptor here comes from an adult with an advanced solid tumor such as melanoma, head and neck, liver or kidney cancer.

V is TRBV27 and J is TRBJ2-1, with D hard to call. Germline V gene data show CDR1 as MNHEY and CDR2 as SMNVEV (reference sequence). This CDR3 region has 17 residues. The V and J ends lost 1 base and 0 bases respectively, with 13 bases between them. The CDR3 DNA reads as TGTGCCAGCAGTTTATTGGCGGTTGCCAGCTCCTACAATGAGCAGTTCTTC. It specifies CASSLLAVASSYNEQFF.

This chain uses TRBV9 with TRBJ2-2; TRBD2 matches 7 bases. Germline trimming cut 7 bases from V and 4 bases from J; bases unmatched to any gene: 10. Germline V gene lookup returns CDR1 SGDLS and CDR2 YYNGEE. This CDR3 spans 15 amino acids. The CDR3 nucleotides read TGTGCCAGCCGACGTCGCGGGGGTAGCACCGGGGAGCTGTTTTTT. This codes for CASRRRGGSTGELFF.

The rearrangement uses TRBV7-2 and TRBJ1-5, with 7 nucleotides matching TRBD1. Germline CDR1 SGHTA, CDR2 FQGNSA. The CDR3 runs 15 residues. Trimming took 5 bases from V and 4 from J; bases not matched to a gene: 8. The CDR3 sequence is CASSLTGTENQPQHF. Here the CDR3 DNA reads TGTGCCAGCAGCCTTACCGGGACAGAGAATCAGCCCCAGCATTTT.

The CDR3 here is CASSPRAGGTNTGELFF. The CDR3 bases are TGCGCCAGCAGCCCTCGGGCGGGGGGTACGAACACCGGGGAGCTGTTTTTT. The rearrangement links TRBV4-1 to TRBJ2-2, with TRBD2 matching 8 bases. The CDR3 has 17 residues. After removal of 4 bases from V and 0 bases from J, the junction contained 7 bases not matched to a gene. Germline V gene sequence: CDR1 MGHRA, CDR2 YSYEKL.

V and J are TRBV4-1 and TRBJ2-4; 12 bases are shared with TRBD2. Losses at the gene ends were 1 base for V and 3 bases for J; bases not matched to a gene: 7. CDR3 size: 18 residues. Per the germline V gene, CDR1 is MGHRA and CDR2 is YSYEKL. Written as DNA, the CDR3 is TGCGCCAGCAGCCAAGGGCTAGCGGGGGGGCAAGGCAAAAACATTCAGTACTTC. Its translation: CASSQGLAGGQGKNIQYF.

This clone occurred once. The V call is TRBV19, the J call TRBJ2-7; D might be TRBD2 (6 bases). Germline V gene sequence: CDR1 LNHDA, CDR2 SQIVND (reference sequence). The V end was cut by 5 bases, the J end by 2 bases, with 7 bases between. This CDR3 region has 12 residues. The CDR3 region has the DNA TGTGCCAGTAGTCCGGGAGCCTACGAGCAGTACTTC. Amino acids: CASSPGAYEQYF. Full variable domain (rest looked up from reference TRBV19 and TRBJ2-7): DGGITQSPKYLFRKEGQNVTLSCEQNLNHDAMYWYRQDPGQGLRLIYYSQIVNDFQKGDIAEGYSVSREKKESFPLTVTSAQKNPTAFYLCASSPGAYEQYFGPGTRLTVT.

Of note for this clone: One end of the junction varies from germline; a read error may be responsible. The chain joins TRBV7-2 to TRBJ1-4, with 9 bases matching TRBD1. Germline V lookup: CDR1 SGHTA, CDR2 FQGNSA. The CDR3 spans 18 residues. The CDR3 spells CASSLAGLQGANWEKLFF. The CDR3 DNA sequence: TGTGCTAGCAGCTTAGCGGGTTTACAGGGGGCGAATTGGGAAAAACTGTTTTTT.

This clone was seen more than once but under ten times. The chain combines TRBV2 with TRBJ2-1; the match to TRBD2 covers 8 bases. This CDR3 has 17 amino acids. Germline CDR1 and CDR2: SNHLY and FYNNEI. J gave up 5 bases and V 1 base, and 10 bases lay outside the gene matches. The DNA of the CDR3 is TGTGCCAGCAGTGAAGTTGCCGGGGGGGAGAGGGACAATGAGCAGTTCTTC. Its protein is CASSEVAGGERDNEQFF.

A few counts support this clone. The chain employs TRBV6-6 and TRBJ1-1, with TRBD1 matching 8 bases. The CDR3 has 15 amino acids. Per germline, CDR1 MNHNY and CDR2 SVGAGI (reference sequence). Trimming removed 0 bases from V and 5 bases from J; junction bases left unmatched: 5. CDR3 sequence: CASSYSGQGKTEAFF. CDR3 nucleotides: TGTGCCAGCAGTTACTCTGGACAGGGAAAGACTGAAGCTTTCTTT.

The chain joins TRBV5-6 to TRBJ2-3; tentative D call: TRBD2 (5 bases). Trimming removed 0 bases from V and 5 bases from J, with 10 bases in between. Germline V gives CDR1 SGHDT, CDR2 YYEEEE. This CDR3 spans 14 amino acids. The CDR3 protein is CASSLGARVDTQYF. DNA of the CDR3: TGTGCCAGCAGCTTGGGGGCGCGGGTAGATACGCAGTATTTT.